The present T cell receptor (beta chain) was sequenced within a study of spatial heterogeneity in lung cancer. Study conclusions and caveats: Of tumor T cells, an estimated coverage of around 7% was reached for alpha chains and roughly 14% for beta chains. Tracking of tumor mutation counts was seen in expanded intratumoral alpha and beta TCR counts.

CDR3 size: 15 residues. CDR1 is MNHEY and CDR2 is SMNVEV in the germline V gene (reference sequence). V shed 3 bases, J shed 8 bases, and the junction held 9 bases outside the gene matches. By sample share, this clonotype is large. As yet, its antigen is unknown. The time point was: sample taken at primary tumor resection. Samples were obtained from some 70 donors, all untreated early-stage non-small cell lung cancer patients. The sequenced material consisted of unsorted whole RNA from tumor, nontumor lung or frozen PBMC. TCRdb redid the calling of the 5' RACE reads with MiXCR, one entry per CDR3 protein. The profile shows around 8,800 distinct CDR3 sequences, around 7% of them singletons.

Sequencing used lung tumor tissue, obtained at surgery. The chain combines TRBV27 with TRBJ2-1, with TRBD1 matching 8 bases. The clonotype was recovered from a male donor with early-stage non-small cell lung cancer. CDR3 nucleotide sequence: TGTGCCAGCAGTTTCATGGCGGCAGGGGGCCATGAGCAGTTCTTC. Protein product: CASSFMAAGGHEQFF.